This T cell receptor (beta chain) was retrieved from a study of response to subunit inactivated influenza vaccine. TCRdb reprocessed the RT-PCR reads via MiXCR and lists one record per CDR3 protein. The sample carries some 540,000 distinct CDR3 sequences, around 25% recorded once. The CDR3 covers 13 residues. CDR1 is MNHEY, CDR2 SVGAGI, per germline. V lost 0 bases to trimming and J lost 13 bases; unmatched junction nucleotides: 4. The table lists this clonotype with a few counts. This sample also belongs to another study, concerning T cells expressing NK-cell markers. That paper adds: UMI-tagged 5'RACE template switching yielded the TCR beta cDNA. CD3+CD56+NKG2C+, CD3+CD56+NKG2C- and CD3+CD56-NKG2C+ T cells, once sorted, supplied the TCR beta repertoires. Most of the eight sequenced donors tested HCMV-seropositive; one tested seronegative. A range of roughly 1.0-7.0% of CD8+ T cells consisted of dominant NKG2C+ clonotypes in several donors. These clonotypes additionally ranked first within the CD3+CD56-NKG2C+ fraction of a few donors.

The chain is built from TRBV6-5 and TRBJ1-4; the match to TRBD1 covers 8 bases. The receptor's source is a man aged 45-65 years who received an inactivated influenza vaccine. Sequenced material: CD4+ T cells sorted from PBMCs, taken less than 13 days after vaccination. Here the CDR3 reads CASSYSITGGLFF. CDR3 nucleotides: TGTGCCAGCAGTTACTCGATTACAGGGGGACTGTTTTTT.